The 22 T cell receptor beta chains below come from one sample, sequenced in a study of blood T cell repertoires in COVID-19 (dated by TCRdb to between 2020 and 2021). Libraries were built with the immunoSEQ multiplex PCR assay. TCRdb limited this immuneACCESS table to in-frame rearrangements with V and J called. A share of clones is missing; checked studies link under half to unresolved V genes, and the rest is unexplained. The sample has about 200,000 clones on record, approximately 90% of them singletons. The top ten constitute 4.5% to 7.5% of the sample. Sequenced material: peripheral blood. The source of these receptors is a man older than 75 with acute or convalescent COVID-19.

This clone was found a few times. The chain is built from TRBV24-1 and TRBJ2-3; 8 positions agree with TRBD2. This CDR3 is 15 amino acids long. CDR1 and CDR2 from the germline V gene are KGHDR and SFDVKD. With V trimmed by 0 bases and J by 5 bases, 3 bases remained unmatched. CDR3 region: CATSDLRAGGDTQYF. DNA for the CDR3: TGTGCCACCAGTGATTTGAGGGCGGGAGGAGATACGCAGTATTTT.

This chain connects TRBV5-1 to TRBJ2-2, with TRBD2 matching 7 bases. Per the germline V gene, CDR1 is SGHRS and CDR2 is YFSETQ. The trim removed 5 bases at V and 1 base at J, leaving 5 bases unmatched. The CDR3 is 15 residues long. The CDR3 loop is CASRVSGENTGELFF. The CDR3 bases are TGCGCCAGCAGGGTCAGCGGGGAGAACACCGGGGAGCTGTTTTTT.

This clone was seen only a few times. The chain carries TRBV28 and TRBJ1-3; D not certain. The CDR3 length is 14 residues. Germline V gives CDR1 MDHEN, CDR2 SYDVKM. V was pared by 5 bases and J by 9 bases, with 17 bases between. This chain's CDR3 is CASSPDGRRGTIYF. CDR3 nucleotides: TGTGCCAGCAGTCCGGACGGCCGCCGGGGCACCATATATTTT.

CDR3 region: CASRLLAGRYEQYF. In DNA form, the CDR3 reads TGTGCCAGCAGATTACTAGCGGGAAGGTACGAGCAGTACTTC. The gene calls are TRBV2 and TRBJ2-7; 10 bases agree with TRBD2. V was clipped by 6 bases and J by 4 bases; unmatched bases: 6. The CDR3 spans 14 residues. CDR1 SNHLY and CDR2 FYNNEI come from the germline V gene.

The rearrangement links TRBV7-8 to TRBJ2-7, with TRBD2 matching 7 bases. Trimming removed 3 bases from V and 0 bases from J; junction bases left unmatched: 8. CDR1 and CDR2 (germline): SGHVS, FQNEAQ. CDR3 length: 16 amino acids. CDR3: CASSFSLSGRSYEQYF. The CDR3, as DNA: TGTGCCAGCAGCTTCAGCCTTAGCGGGCGCTCCTACGAGCAGTACTTC.

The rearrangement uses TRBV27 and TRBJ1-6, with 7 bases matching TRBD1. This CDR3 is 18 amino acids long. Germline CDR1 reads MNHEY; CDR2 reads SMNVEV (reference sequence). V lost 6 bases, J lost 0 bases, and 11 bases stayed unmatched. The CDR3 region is CASRKRTGPSSYNSPLHF. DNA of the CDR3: TGTGCCAGCAGGAAAAGGACAGGCCCTAGCTCCTATAATTCACCCCTCCACTTT.

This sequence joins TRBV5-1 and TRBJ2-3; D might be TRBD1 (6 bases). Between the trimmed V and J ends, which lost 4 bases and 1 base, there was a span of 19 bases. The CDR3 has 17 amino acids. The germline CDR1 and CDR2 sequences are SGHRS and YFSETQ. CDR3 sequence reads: CASSGTGTLPGTDTQYF. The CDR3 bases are TGCGCCAGCAGCGGTACCGGGACACTACCCGGCACAGATACGCAGTATTTT.

CDR3 nucleotide sequence: TGTGCCAGCAGCTTACGGGCTAGCGGTTACAATGAGCAGTTCTTC. Translating it yields CASSLRASGYNEQFF. This sequence joins TRBV7-2 and TRBJ2-1; 7 bases line up with TRBD2. The junction had 5 bases not matched to a gene; V was cut back by 2 bases and J by 4 bases. The CDR3 has 15 amino acids. Germline CDR1 and CDR2: SGHTA and FQGNSA.

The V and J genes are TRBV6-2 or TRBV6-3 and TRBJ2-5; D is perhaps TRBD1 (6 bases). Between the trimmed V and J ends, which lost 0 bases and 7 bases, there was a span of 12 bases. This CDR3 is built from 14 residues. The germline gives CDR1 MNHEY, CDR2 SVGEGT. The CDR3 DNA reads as TGTGCCAGCAGTTACTCGATACAGGGCGCGACCCAGTACTTC. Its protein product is CASSYSIQGATQYF.

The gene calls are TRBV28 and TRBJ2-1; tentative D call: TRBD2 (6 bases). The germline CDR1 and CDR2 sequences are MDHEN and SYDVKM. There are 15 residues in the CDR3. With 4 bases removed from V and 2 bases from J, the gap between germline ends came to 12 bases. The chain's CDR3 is CASSSRDPAYNEQFF. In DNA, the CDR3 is TGTGCCAGCAGTTCGCGGGACCCGGCCTACAATGAGCAGTTCTTC.

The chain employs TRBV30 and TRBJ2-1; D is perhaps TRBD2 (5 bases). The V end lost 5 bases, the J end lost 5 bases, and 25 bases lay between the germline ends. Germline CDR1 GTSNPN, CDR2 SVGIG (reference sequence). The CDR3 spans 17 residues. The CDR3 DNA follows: TGTGCCTGGGCCCGGGCTCTTAGCGCCCCCGGGCACAATGAGCAGTTCTTC. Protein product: CAWARALSAPGHNEQFF.

The CDR3 is CASSPIRAGGLNEQFF. For the CDR3, the DNA is TGTGCCAGCAGTCCGATAAGAGCGGGAGGCCTCAATGAGCAGTTCTTC. The gene calls are TRBV27 and TRBJ2-1; 9 positions match TRBD2. The V and J ends lost 5 bases and 6 bases, in that order; junction bases with no gene match: 11. The CDR3 is 16 amino acids. Per germline, CDR1 MNHEY and CDR2 SMNVEV (reference sequence).

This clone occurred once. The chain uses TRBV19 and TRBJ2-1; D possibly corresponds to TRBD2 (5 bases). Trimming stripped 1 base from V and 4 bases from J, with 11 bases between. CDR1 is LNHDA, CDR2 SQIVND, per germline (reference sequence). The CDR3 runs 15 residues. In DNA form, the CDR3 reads TGTGCCAGTAGTATAGCGGGCGGAGGATACAATGAGCAGTTCTTC. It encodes CASSIAGGGYNEQFF.

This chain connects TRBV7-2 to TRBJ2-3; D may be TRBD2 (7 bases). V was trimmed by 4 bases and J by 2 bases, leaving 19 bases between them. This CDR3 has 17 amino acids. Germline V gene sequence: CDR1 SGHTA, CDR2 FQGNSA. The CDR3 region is CASSYTGGRTLTDTQYF. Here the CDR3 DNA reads TGTGCCAGCAGCTATACCGGGGGGCGAACGCTCACAGATACGCAGTATTTT.

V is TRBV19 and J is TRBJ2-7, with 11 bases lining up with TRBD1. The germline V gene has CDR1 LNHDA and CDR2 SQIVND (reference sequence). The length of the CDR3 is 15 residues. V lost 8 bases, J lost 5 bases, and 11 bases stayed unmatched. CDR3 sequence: CASADGQGANHEQYF. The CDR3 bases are TGTGCCAGTGCAGACGGACAGGGGGCCAACCACGAGCAGTACTTC. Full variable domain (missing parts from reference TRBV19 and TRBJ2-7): DGGITQSPKYLFRKEGQNVTLSCEQNLNHDAMYWYRQDPGQGLRLIYYSQIVNDFQKGDIAEGYSVSREKKESFPLTVTSAQKNPTAFYLCASADGQGANHEQYFGPGTRLTVT.

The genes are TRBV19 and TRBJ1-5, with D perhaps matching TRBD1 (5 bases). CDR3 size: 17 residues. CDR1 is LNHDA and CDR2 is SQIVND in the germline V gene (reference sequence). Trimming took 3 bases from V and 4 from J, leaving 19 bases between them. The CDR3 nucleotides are TGTGCCAGTAGTATTTTGTCACAGGAGGGTCGGAATCAGCCCCAGCATTTT. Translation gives CASSILSQEGRNQPQHF.

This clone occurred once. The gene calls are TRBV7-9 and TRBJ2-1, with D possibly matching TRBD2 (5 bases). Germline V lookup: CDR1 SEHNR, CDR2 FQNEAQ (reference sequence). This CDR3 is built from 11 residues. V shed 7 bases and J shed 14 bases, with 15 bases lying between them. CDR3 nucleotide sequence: TGTGCCAGCAATAGCGCACAAGATGAGTTCTTC. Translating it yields CASNSAQDEFF.

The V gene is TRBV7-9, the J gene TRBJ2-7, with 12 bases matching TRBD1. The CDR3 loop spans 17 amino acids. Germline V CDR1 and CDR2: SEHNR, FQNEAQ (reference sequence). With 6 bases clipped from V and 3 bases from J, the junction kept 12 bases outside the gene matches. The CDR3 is CASSASPGTGGFYEQYV. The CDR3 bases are TGTGCCAGCAGTGCATCTCCCGGGACAGGGGGCTTCTACGAGCAGTACGTC.

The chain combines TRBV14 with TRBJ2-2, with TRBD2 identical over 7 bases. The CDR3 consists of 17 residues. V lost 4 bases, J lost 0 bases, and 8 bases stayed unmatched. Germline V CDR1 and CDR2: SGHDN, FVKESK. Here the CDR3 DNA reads TGTGCCAGCAGCCCTGACGGACTAGTCGCGAACACCGGGGAGCTGTTTTTT. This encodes CASSPDGLVANTGELFF.

The CDR3 loop is CASSNGQTNYGYTF. As DNA, the CDR3 is TGTGCCAGTAGTAACGGACAGACTAACTATGGCTACACCTTC. The V gene is TRBV19, the J gene TRBJ1-2, with a weak D call TRBD1 (6 bases). The CDR3 runs to 14 residues. The V gene's germline CDR1 is LNHDA and CDR2 SQIVND (reference sequence). V lost 4 bases to trimming and J lost 0 bases, with 9 bases between them.

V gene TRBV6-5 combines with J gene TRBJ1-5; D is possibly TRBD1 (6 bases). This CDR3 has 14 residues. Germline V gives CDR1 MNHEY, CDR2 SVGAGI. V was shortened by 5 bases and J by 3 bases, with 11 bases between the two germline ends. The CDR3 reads CASSQYRVNQPQHF. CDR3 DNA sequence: TGTGCCAGCAGTCAATACAGGGTCAATCAGCCCCAGCATTTT.

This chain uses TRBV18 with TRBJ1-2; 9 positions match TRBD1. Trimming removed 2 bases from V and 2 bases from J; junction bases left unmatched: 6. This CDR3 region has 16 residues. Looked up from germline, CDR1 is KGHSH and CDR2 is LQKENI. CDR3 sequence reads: CASSPGQGPVNYGYTF. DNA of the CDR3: TGTGCCAGCTCACCAGGACAGGGGCCAGTCAACTATGGCTACACCTTC. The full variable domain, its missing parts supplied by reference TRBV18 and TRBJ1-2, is NAGVMQNPRHLVRRRGQEARLRCSPMKGHSHVYWYRQLPEEGLKFMVYLQKENIIDESGMPKERFSAEFPKEGPSILRIQQVVRGDSAAYFCASSPGQGPVNYGYTFGSGTRLTVV.